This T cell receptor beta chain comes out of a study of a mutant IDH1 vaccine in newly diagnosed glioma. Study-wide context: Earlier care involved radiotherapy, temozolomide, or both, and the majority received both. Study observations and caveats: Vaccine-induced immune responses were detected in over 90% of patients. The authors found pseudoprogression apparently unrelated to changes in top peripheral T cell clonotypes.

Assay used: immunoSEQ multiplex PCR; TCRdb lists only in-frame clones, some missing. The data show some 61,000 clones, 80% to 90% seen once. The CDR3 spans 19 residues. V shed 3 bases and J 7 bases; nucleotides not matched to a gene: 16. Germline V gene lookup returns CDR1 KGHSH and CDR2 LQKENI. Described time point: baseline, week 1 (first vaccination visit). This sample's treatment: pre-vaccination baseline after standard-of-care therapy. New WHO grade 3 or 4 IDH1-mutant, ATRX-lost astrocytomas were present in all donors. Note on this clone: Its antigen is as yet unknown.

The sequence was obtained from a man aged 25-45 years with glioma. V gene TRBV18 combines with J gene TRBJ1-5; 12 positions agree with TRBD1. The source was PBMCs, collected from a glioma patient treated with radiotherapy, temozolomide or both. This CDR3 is CASSPYSIRGTGGGQPQHF. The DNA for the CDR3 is TGTGCCAGCTCACCGTACTCTATCCGCGGGACAGGGGGCGGACAGCCCCAGCATTTT.